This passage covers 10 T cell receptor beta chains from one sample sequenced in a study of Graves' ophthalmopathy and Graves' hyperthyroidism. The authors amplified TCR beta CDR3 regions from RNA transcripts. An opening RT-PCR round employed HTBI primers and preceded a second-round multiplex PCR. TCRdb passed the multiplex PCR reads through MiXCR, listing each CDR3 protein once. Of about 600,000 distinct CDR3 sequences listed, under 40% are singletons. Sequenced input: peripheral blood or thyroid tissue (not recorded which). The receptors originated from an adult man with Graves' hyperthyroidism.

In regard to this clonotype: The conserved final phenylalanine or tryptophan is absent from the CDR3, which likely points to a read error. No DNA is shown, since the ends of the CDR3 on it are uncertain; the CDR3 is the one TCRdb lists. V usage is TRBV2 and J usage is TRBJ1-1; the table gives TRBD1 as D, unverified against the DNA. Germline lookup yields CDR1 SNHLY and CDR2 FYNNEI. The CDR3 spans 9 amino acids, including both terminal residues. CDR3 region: CASSGGPFY.

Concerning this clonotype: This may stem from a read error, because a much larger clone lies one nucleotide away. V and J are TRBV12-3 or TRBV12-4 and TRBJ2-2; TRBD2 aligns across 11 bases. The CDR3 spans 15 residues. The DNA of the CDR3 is TGTGCCAGCAATCTAGCGGGAGGTAACACCAGGGAGCTGTTTTTT. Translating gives CASNLAGGNTRELFF.

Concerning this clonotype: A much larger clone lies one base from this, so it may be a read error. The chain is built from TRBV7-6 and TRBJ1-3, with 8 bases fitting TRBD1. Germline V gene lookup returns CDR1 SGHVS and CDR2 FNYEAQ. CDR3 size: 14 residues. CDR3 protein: CASSGQGSGNTVYF. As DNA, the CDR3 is TGTGCCAGCAGCGGACAGGGTTCTGGAAACACCGTATATTTT.

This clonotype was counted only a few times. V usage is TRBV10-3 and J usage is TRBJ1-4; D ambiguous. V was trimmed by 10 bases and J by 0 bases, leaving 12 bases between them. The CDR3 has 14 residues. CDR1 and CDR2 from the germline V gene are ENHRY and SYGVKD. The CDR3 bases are TGTGCCAGCCGGACGGAGACAACTAATGAAAAACTGTTTTTT. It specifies CASRTETTNEKLFF.

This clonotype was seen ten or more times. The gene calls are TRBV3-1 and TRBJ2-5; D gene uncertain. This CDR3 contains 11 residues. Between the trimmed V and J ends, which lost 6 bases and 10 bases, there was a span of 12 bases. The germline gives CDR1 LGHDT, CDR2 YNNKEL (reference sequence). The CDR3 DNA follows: TGTGCCAGCAGACGTCGCGCAGACCAGTACTTC. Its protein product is CASRRRADQYF.

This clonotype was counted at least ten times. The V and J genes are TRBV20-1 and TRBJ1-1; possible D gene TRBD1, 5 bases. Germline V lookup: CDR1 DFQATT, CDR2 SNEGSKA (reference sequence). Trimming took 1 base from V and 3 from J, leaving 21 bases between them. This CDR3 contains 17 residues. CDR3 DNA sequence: TGCAGTGCTAGAGGTCCTGCGTTGGGGACCAGGCACACTGAAGCTTTCTTT. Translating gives CSARGPALGTRHTEAFF.

In nucleotides, the CDR3 is TGTGCCAGCAGTTCCGCAGGGTCGGCTGAAAAACTGTTTTTT. Amino acids: CASSSAGSAEKLFF. This chain connects TRBV6-5 to TRBJ1-4, with D possibly matching TRBD1 (5 bases). In germline, CDR1 is MNHEY, CDR2 SVGAGI. The CDR3 spans 14 residues. The ends were cut back, 4 bases at V and 7 bases at J, with 13 bases in the middle.

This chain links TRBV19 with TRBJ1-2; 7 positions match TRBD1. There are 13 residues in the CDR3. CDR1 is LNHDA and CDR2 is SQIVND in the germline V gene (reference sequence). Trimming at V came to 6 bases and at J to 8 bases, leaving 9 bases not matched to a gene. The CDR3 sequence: CASRAEQGEGYTF. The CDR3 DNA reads TGTGCCAGTAGAGCGGAGCAGGGGGAAGGCTACACCTTC.

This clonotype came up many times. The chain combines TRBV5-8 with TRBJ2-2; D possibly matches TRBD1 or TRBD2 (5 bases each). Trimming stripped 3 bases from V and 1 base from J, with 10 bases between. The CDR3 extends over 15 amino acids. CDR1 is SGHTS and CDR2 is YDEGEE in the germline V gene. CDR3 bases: TGTGCCAGCAGCTCTGGGACGGAGAACACCGGGGAGCTGTTTTTT. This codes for CASSSGTENTGELFF.

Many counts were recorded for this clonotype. The DNA of the CDR3 is TGCAGTGCGGGAGCGGGGCCCTATAATTCACCCCTCCACTTT. Translation: CSAGAGPYNSPLHF. The rearrangement uses TRBV20-1 and TRBJ1-6, with D maybe TRBD1 (5 bases). CDR3 length equals 14 residues. Germline V gene data show CDR1 as DFQATT and CDR2 as SNEGSKA (reference sequence). The V and J ends lost 6 bases and 2 bases respectively, with 11 bases between them.